One sample yielded the 27 T cell receptor beta chains listed below, sequenced in a study of CD8+ T cells in alopecia areata. Sequencing relied on a cDNA template that was reverse transcribed from extracted RNA. Here immunoSEQ multiplex PCR was the method, and the copy in TCRdb shows in-frame clones only, minus some. The sample contains 180,000 or so clones, around 71% of which appear only once. The sample here was CD8+ T cells sorted from blood, taken at week 0. The receptors derive from a human donor with alopecia areata.

The chain is built from TRBV5-6 and TRBJ2-5; 10 nucleotides agree with TRBD2. After removal of 5 bases from V and 5 bases from J, the junction contained 6 bases not matched to a gene. The CDR3 consists of 14 residues. Germline loops: CDR1 SGHDT, CDR2 YYEEEE. The CDR3 is CASSYSGGSETQYF. The DNA for the CDR3 is TGTGCCAGCAGTTATAGCGGGGGGTCGGAGACCCAGTACTTC.

The chain is built from TRBV2 and TRBJ2-1, with 10 nucleotides matching TRBD1. CDR3 length equals 13 residues. From germline, CDR1 is SNHLY and CDR2 FYNNEI. V was clipped by 9 bases and J by 6 bases; unmatched bases: 5. The CDR3: CARTGGQPNEQFF. CDR3 DNA: TGTGCCAGGACAGGGGGCCAACCCAATGAGCAGTTCTTC.

The chain recombines TRBV5-1 with TRBJ1-2; TRBD1 agrees at 8 bases. This CDR3 spans 14 amino acids. The V and J ends lost 4 bases and 4 bases, in that order; junction bases with no gene match: 6. The germline CDR1 and CDR2 sequences are SGHRS and YFSETQ. Written as DNA, the CDR3 is TGCGCCAGCAGCCCGACAGGGGCCTCCTATGGCTACACCTTC. Protein: CASSPTGASYGYTF.

The chain's CDR3 is CASSLRDNIGGWQPQHF. The DNA of the CDR3 is TGTGCCAGCAGCTTACGGGACAATATAGGGGGGTGGCAGCCCCAGCATTTT. V usage is TRBV7-2 and J usage is TRBJ1-5; a possible D gene is TRBD1 (6 bases). V was clipped by 2 bases and J by 7 bases, with 21 bases between them. The CDR3 runs 17 residues. Per germline, CDR1 SGHTA and CDR2 FQGNSA. Variable domain in full (rest from reference TRBV7-2 and TRBJ1-5): GAGVSQSPSNKVTEKGKDVELRCDPISGHTALYWYRQSLGQGLEFLIYFQGNSAPDKSGLPSDRFSAERTGGSVSTLTIQRTQQEDSAVYLCASSLRDNIGGWQPQHFGDGTRLSIL.

This rearrangement joins TRBV5-1 to TRBJ2-7, with 10 bases lining up with TRBD1. Losses at the gene ends were 4 bases for V and 3 bases for J; bases not matched to a gene: 13. Germline V CDR1 and CDR2: SGHRS, YFSETQ. The CDR3 is 17 residues long. The CDR3 is CASSDRSSGTGVYEQYF. The CDR3 region has the DNA TGCGCCAGCAGCGACCGTTCATCGGGGACAGGGGTCTACGAGCAGTACTTC.

In its sample, this clone was seen once. This chain joins TRBV19 and TRBJ2-7; 13 bases are shared with TRBD2. Germline CDR1 reads LNHDA; CDR2 reads SQIVND (reference sequence). V lost 4 bases to trimming and J lost 3 bases; unmatched junction nucleotides: 12. CDR3 length equals 18 residues. This CDR3 reads CASSTMTRTSGGVYEQYF. The CDR3 DNA reads TGTGCCAGTAGTACGATGACCCGGACTAGCGGGGGAGTCTACGAGCAGTACTTC.

This chain links TRBV14 with TRBJ2-7; D is perhaps TRBD1 (5 bases). CDR1 SGHDN and CDR2 FVKESK come from the germline V gene. CDR3 length: 16 amino acids. Trimming stripped 0 bases from V and 3 bases from J, with 15 bases between. CDR3 sequence reads: CASSQEGRDLGYEQYF. In nucleotides, the CDR3 is TGTGCCAGCAGCCAAGAAGGCAGGGATTTGGGCTACGAGCAGTACTTC.

This chain uses TRBV5-6 with TRBJ2-5, with D uncertain. Germline V gives CDR1 SGHDT, CDR2 YYEEEE. The CDR3 contains 16 residues. V lost 2 bases, J lost 5 bases, and 19 bases lay in between. The CDR3 nucleotides read TGTGCCAGCAGCTTTCTGATAGGGCGTTTGGGGGAGACCCAGTACTTC. It yields the protein CASSFLIGRLGETQYF.

This chain joins TRBV5-6 and TRBJ2-5, with 9 bases matching TRBD1. The CDR3 length is 12 residues. Germline CDR1 reads SGHDT; CDR2 reads YYEEEE. Germline trimming cut 10 bases from V and 4 bases from J; bases unmatched to any gene: 5. The CDR3 nucleotides are TGTGCCGGCGGGACAGGGTCAGAGACCCAGTACTTC. Its translation is CAGGTGSETQYF.

The genes are TRBV7-9 and TRBJ1-2, with unresolved D. Germline-derived CDR1 and CDR2 are SEHNR and FQNEAQ (reference sequence). Trimming left V 5 bases short and J 1 base short, with 14 bases between. This CDR3 spans 15 amino acids. CDR3 nucleotide sequence: TGTGCCAGCAGCCTGAAGAGGCCCCTTAACTATGGCTACACCTTC. Residues: CASSLKRPLNYGYTF.

The genes are TRBV9 and TRBJ2-1; 8 bases map to TRBD1. Per the germline V gene, CDR1 is SGDLS and CDR2 is YYNGEE. The trim removed 3 bases at V and 2 bases at J, leaving 4 bases unmatched. The CDR3 contains 15 residues. CDR3 DNA sequence: TGTGCCAGCAGCGGCGGGACAGGTGCCTACAATGAGCAGTTCTTC. It yields the protein CASSGGTGAYNEQFF. Based on the CDR3 plus reference TRBV9 and TRBJ2-1, the full variable domain is DSGVTQTPKHLITATGQRVTLRCSPRSGDLSVYWYQQSLDQGLQFLIQYYNGEERAKGNILERFSAQQFPDLHSELNLSSLELGDSALYFCASSGGTGAYNEQFFGPGTRLTVL.

The chain uses TRBV7-3 and TRBJ1-1; perhaps TRBD1 as D (5 bases). The CDR3 loop spans 14 amino acids. The germline V gene has CDR1 SGHTA and CDR2 FQGTGA. Trimming pared 4 bases from V and 5 bases from J, leaving 14 bases between. The CDR3 DNA sequence: TGTGCCAGCAGCTCAACGGGGCCGGGGACTGAAGCTTTCTTT. It yields the protein CASSSTGPGTEAFF.

This clone occurred a few times. The chain combines TRBV29-1 with TRBJ2-2; D remains ambiguous. Trimming shortened V by 3 bases and J by 2 bases, and 7 bases separated the two germline ends. This CDR3 spans 13 amino acids. CDR1 is SQVTM, CDR2 ANQGSEA, per germline. Written as DNA, the CDR3 is TGCAGCGTTGATGGCGATAACACCGGGGAGCTGTTTTTT. Its protein product is CSVDGDNTGELFF.

The chain carries TRBV27 and TRBJ2-5; TRBD2 matches 9 bases. The CDR3 consists of 15 residues. Losses at the gene ends were 5 bases for V and 2 bases for J; bases not matched to a gene: 6. CDR1 is MNHEY, CDR2 SMNVEV, per germline (reference sequence). Here the CDR3 reads CASSPGLALQETQYF. CDR3 sequence (DNA): TGTGCCAGCAGTCCCGGACTAGCGTTACAAGAGACCCAGTACTTC.

The chain has TRBV7-8 and TRBJ1-5, with D unresolved. Trimming stripped 2 bases from V and 7 bases from J, with 9 bases between. Germline loops: CDR1 SGHVS, CDR2 FQNEAQ. The CDR3 totals 13 residues. Here the CDR3 reads CASSLKARQPQHF. The DNA of the CDR3 is TGTGCCAGCAGCTTAAAGGCCCGCCAGCCCCAGCATTTT.

The chain recombines TRBV23-1 with TRBJ1-1; D gene ambiguous. TRBV23-1 is treated as an ORF (open reading frame) with a function not yet certain. The CDR3 has 14 amino acids. Trimming shortened V by 1 base and J by 3 bases, and 9 bases separated the two germline ends. This CDR3 is CASSQFRLYTEAFF. The CDR3 bases are TGCGCCAGCAGTCAATTCCGGCTCTACACTGAAGCTTTCTTT.

This clone has a single count. The V call is TRBV9, the J call TRBJ1-1; tentatively, D is TRBD1 (5 bases). The CDR3 is 15 residues long. Germline CDR1 and CDR2: SGDLS and YYNGEE. V was pared by 3 bases and J by 4 bases, with 16 bases between. DNA for the CDR3: TGTGCCAGCAGCGGAGGGGCAGGTGTGAGCACTGAAGCTTTCTTT. Translating it yields CASSGGAGVSTEAFF.

This clone came up once. The CDR3 coding sequence is TGCGCCAGCAGCTTGGGAGACAGGGGGCGAGAGCAGTACTTC. Its protein product is CASSLGDRGREQYF. The chain links TRBV5-1 to TRBJ2-7; TRBD1 matches 10 bases. V shed 0 bases, J shed 7 bases, and the junction held 4 bases outside the gene matches. The length of the CDR3 is 14 residues. Germline loops: CDR1 SGHRS, CDR2 YFSETQ. Full variable domain (outside the CDR3, taken from reference TRBV5-1 and TRBJ2-7): KAGVTQTPRYLIKTRGQQVTLSCSPISGHRSVSWYQQTPGQGLQFLFEYFSETQRNKGNFPGRFSGRQFSNSRSEMNVSTLELGDSALYLCASSLGDRGREQYFGPGTRLTVT.

V and J are TRBV29-1 and TRBJ1-5; no definite D call. Trimming took 7 bases from V and 0 from J, leaving 10 bases between them. Germline V gene sequence: CDR1 SQVTM, CDR2 ANQGSEA. The CDR3 is 13 residues long. CDR3 DNA: TGCAGCGCCGCACAGTATAGCAATCAGCCCCAGCATTTT. Amino acids: CSAAQYSNQPQHF.

The chain recombines TRBV29-1 with TRBJ1-2, with 8 bases matching TRBD1. V was pared by 5 bases and J by 7 bases, with 6 bases of the junction left unmatched. The CDR3 is 12 amino acids. Germline V gene sequence: CDR1 SQVTM, CDR2 ANQGSEA. CDR3 residues: CSVPDREGGYTF. As DNA, the CDR3 is TGCAGCGTTCCGGACAGGGAGGGTGGCTACACCTTC.

V gene TRBV15 combines with J gene TRBJ2-5, with D uncertain. The J call is in doubt because the DNA end fits TRBJ2-7 better. CDR1 and CDR2 from the germline V gene are LNHNV and YYDKDF (reference sequence). The CDR3 has 14 amino acids. The CDR3 DNA is TGTGCCACCAGCAGAGATGCAGTAACCTACGAGCAGTACTTC. Translating it yields CATSRDAVTYEQYF.

This sequence joins TRBV10-3 and TRBJ2-7; TRBD1 agrees at 7 bases. Germline values: CDR1 ENHRY, CDR2 SYGVKD. The CDR3 covers 15 residues. V trimming: 0 bases; J trimming: 3 bases; junction bases outside the gene matches: 5. The DNA for the CDR3 is TGTGCCATCAGTGAGTCGTCAGGGGGAGACTACGAGCAGTACTTC. Its translation: CAISESSGGDYEQYF.

The V and J genes are TRBV2 and TRBJ2-5; 8 bases agree with TRBD2. The junction had 14 bases not matched to a gene; V was cut back by 6 bases and J by 5 bases. Germline loops: CDR1 SNHLY, CDR2 FYNNEI. This CDR3 region has 16 residues. The CDR3 region has the DNA TGTGCCAGCAGGGGTATTAGCGGGGACGGCGAGGAGACCCAGTACTTC. Translation gives CASRGISGDGEETQYF. The full variable domain, completed using reference TRBV2 and TRBJ2-5, is EPEVTQTPSHQVTQMGQEVILRCVPISNHLYFYWYRQILGQKVEFLVSFYNNEISEKSEIFDDQFSVERPDGSNFTLKIRSTKLEDSAMYFCASRGISGDGEETQYFGPGTRLLVL.

The J gene is TRBJ1-5, the V gene TRBV27; 7 nucleotides line up with TRBD1. Trimming cost V 2 bases and J 5 bases; bases outside gene matches: 3. This CDR3 spans 14 amino acids. CDR1 and CDR2 (germline): MNHEY, SMNVEV (reference sequence). CDR3 loop: CASSLGDRDQPQHF. DNA of the CDR3: TGTGCCAGCAGTTTAGGTGACAGGGATCAGCCCCAGCATTTT.

The CDR3 DNA reads TGCAGCGTTGATTCCGGGACAGGGGTCTATGGCTACACCTTC. This codes for CSVDSGTGVYGYTF. The chain links TRBV29-1 to TRBJ1-2, with TRBD1 matching 10 bases. This CDR3 is 14 amino acids long. CDR1 and CDR2 from the germline V gene are SQVTM and ANQGSEA. Losses at the gene ends were 3 bases for V and 4 bases for J; bases not matched to a gene: 5.

This clone has just a few counts. The chain links TRBV7-9 to TRBJ2-7; no definite D call. Germline lookup yields CDR1 SEHNR and CDR2 FQNEAQ (reference sequence). The CDR3 extends over 14 amino acids. V was pared by 2 bases and J by 4 bases, with 12 bases between. The CDR3 region has the DNA TGTGCCAGCAGCTTAACTGGAGTGGGGTACGAGCAGTACTTC. As protein: CASSLTGVGYEQYF.

This clone turned up a few times. The CDR3: CASSGDRGRLTEAFF. The CDR3 nucleotides are TGCGCCAGCAGCGGAGACAGGGGGCGGCTCACTGAAGCTTTCTTT. The J gene is TRBJ1-1, the V gene TRBV5-1; 10 positions match TRBD1. CDR3 length: 15 amino acids. Germline assignment: CDR1 SGHRS and CDR2 YFSETQ. Trimming took 4 bases from V and 4 from J; bases not matched to a gene: 7.